The T cell receptor (beta chain) described here comes from a study of cytomegalovirus exposure and HLA in healthy donors. Details on this clone: Its antigen is as yet unknown.

PCR involved 60 Vbeta and 13 Jbeta primers. Clones were read by immunoSEQ multiplex PCR, and TCRdb kept only the in-frame ones, dropping some. Of more than 150,000 clones in the sample, 78% are singletons; the top ten hold 2.5% to 4%. Whole-study findings and limits: Listed as cytomegalovirus-associated were 150 or so TCR beta chains.

CDR3 length: 14 amino acids. V dropped 4 bases and J dropped 15; count of bases not matched to a gene: 13. Germline V gene lookup returns CDR1 SGHDT and CDR2 YYEEEE. Sequenced input: PBMCs. The receptor comes from a woman aged 45-59 years in good health and CMV-seropositive. The rearrangement joins TRBV5-6 to TRBJ2-1; the match to TRBD2 covers 10 bases. The CDR3 DNA follows: TGTGCCAGCAGCCCCGGGACTAGCGACAACCAGCTGTTCTTC. It translates to CASSPGTSDNQLFF. The complete variable domain, with remaining parts taken from reference TRBV5-6 and TRBJ2-1, reads DAGVTQSPTHLIKTRGQQVTLRCSPKSGHDTVSWYQQALGQGPQFIFQYYEEEERQRGNFPDRFSGHQFPNYSSELNVNALLLGDSALYLCASSPGTSDNQLFFGPGTRLTVL.